This T cell receptor (beta chain) was obtained from a study of blood T cell repertoires in COVID-19. Study-wide background: The origin of the acute and convalescent COVID-19 samples was the United States, Italy and Spain.

Trimming pared 6 bases from V and 8 bases from J, leaving 22 bases between. Germline-derived CDR1 and CDR2 are MNHNY and SVGAGI (reference sequence). The CDR3 length is 16 residues. TCRdb keeps only in-frame clones here, not all; method: immunoSEQ multiplex PCR. The sample lists 90,000 to 150,000 clones, 85% to 90% occurring once. This receptor was obtained from a man aged 60-69 years with acute or convalescent COVID-19. Specimen: peripheral blood. The rearrangement joins TRBV6-6 to TRBJ1-4; the D gene is possibly TRBD1 (6 bases). In DNA, the CDR3 is TGTGCCAGCAGGCTCGGGGCGGGGGCCAGGGTAGAAAAACTGTTTTTT. Amino acids: CASRLGAGARVEKLFF.